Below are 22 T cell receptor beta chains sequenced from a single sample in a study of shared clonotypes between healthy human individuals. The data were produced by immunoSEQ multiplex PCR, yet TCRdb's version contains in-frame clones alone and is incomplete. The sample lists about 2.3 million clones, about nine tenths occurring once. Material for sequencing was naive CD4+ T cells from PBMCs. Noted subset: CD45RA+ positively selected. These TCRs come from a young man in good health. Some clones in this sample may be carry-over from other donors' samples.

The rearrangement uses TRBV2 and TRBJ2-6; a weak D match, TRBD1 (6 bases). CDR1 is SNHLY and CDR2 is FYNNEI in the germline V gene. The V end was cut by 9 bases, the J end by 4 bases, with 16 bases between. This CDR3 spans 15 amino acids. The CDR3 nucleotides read TGTGCCAGTTCCAGAACAGGGCTCGGGGCCAACGTCCTGACTTTC. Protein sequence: CASSRTGLGANVLTF.

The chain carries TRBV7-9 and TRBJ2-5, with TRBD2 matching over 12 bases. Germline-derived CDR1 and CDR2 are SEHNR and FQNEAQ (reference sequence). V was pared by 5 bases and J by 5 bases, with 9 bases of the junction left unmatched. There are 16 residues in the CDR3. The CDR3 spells CASSKATSGSLETQYF. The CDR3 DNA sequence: TGTGCCAGCAGCAAAGCGACTAGCGGGAGTTTGGAGACCCAGTACTTC.

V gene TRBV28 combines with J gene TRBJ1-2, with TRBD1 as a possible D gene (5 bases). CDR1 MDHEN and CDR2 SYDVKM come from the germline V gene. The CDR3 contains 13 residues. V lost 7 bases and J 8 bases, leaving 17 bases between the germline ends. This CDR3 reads CASTSYGARGYTF. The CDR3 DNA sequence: TGTGCCAGCACCTCCTATGGGGCGCGAGGCTACACCTTC.

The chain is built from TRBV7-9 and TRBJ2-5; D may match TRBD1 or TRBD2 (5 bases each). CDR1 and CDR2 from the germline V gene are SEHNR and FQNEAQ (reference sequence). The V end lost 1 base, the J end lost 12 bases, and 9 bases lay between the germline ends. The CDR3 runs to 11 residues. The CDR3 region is CASSLGVGEYF. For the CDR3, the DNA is TGTGCCAGCAGCTTAGGAGTGGGGGAGTACTTC.

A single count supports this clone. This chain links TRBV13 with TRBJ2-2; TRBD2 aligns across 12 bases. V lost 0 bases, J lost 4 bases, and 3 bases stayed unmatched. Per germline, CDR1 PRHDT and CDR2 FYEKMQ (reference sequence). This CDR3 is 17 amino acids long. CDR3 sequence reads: CASSLGTSGSSTGELFF. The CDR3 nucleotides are TGTGCCAGCAGCTTAGGGACTAGCGGGAGTAGCACCGGGGAGCTGTTTTTT.

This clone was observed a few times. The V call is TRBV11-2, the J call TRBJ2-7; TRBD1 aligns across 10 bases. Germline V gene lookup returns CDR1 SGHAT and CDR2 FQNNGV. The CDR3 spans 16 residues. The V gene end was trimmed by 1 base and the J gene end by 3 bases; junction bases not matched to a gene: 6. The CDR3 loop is CASSLVMGTGVYEQYF. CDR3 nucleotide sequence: TGTGCCAGCAGCTTAGTCATGGGGACAGGGGTCTACGAGCAGTACTTC.

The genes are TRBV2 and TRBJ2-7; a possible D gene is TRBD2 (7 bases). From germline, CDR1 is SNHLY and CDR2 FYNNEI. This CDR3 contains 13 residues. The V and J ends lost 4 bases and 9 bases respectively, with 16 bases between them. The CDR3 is CASSVRGEGPQYF. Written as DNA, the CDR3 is TGTGCCAGCAGTGTTAGGGGGGAGGGTCCGCAGTACTTC.

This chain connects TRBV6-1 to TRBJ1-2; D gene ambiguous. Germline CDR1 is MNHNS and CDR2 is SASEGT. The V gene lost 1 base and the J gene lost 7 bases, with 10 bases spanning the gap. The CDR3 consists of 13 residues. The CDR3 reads CASSEVWGSGYTF. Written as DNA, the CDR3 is TGTGCCAGCAGTGAAGTATGGGGAAGTGGCTACACCTTC.

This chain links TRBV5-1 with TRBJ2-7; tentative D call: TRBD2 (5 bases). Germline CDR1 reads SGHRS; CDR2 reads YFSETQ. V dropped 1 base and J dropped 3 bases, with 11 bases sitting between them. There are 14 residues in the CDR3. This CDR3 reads CASSLRSGNYEQYF. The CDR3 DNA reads TGCGCCAGCAGCTTGAGGAGCGGAAACTACGAGCAGTACTTC.

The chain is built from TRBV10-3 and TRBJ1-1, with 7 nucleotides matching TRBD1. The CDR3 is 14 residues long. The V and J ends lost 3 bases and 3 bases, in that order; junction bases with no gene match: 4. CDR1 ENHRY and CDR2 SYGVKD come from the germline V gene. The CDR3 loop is CAISDRGSDTEAFF. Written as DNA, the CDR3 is TGTGCCATCAGTGACAGGGGGAGTGACACTGAAGCTTTCTTT.

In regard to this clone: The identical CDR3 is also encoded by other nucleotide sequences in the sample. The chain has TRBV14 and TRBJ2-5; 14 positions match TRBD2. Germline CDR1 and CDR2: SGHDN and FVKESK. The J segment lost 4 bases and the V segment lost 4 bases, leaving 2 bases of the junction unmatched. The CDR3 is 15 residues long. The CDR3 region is CASSRGLAGVETQYF. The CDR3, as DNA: TGTGCCAGCAGCCGGGGACTAGCGGGGGTAGAGACCCAGTACTTC.

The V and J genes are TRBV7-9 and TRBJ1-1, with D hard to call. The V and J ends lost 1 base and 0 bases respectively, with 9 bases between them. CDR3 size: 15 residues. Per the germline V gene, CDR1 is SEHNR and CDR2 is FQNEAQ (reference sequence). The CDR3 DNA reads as TGTGCCAGCAGCTTAGTCCCGAATATGAACACTGAAGCTTTCTTT. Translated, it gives CASSLVPNMNTEAFF.

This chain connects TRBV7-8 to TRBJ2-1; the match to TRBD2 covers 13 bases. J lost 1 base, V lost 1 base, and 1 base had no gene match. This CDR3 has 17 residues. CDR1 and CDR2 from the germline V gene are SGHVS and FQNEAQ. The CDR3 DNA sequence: TGTGCCAGCAGCTTAGGGACTAGCGGGAGTTCCTACAATGAGCAGTTCTTC. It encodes CASSLGTSGSSYNEQFF.

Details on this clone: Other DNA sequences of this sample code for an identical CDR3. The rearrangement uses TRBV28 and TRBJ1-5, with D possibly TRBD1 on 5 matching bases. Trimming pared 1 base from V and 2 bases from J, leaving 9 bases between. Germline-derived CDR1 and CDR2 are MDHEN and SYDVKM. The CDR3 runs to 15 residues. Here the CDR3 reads CASSLSARGNQPQHF. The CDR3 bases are TGTGCCAGCAGTTTATCGGCCAGGGGCAATCAGCCCCAGCATTTT.

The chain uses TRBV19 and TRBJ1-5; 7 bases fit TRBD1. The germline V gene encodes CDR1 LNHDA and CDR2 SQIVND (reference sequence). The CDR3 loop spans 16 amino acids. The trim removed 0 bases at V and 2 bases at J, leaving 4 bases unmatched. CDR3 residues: CASSIDIGGGNQPQHF. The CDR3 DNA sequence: TGTGCCAGTAGTATAGACATAGGGGGCGGCAATCAGCCCCAGCATTTT. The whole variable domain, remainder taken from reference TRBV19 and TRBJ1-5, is DGGITQSPKYLFRKEGQNVTLSCEQNLNHDAMYWYRQDPGQGLRLIYYSQIVNDFQKGDIAEGYSVSREKKESFPLTVTSAQKNPTAFYLCASSIDIGGGNQPQHFGDGTRLSIL.

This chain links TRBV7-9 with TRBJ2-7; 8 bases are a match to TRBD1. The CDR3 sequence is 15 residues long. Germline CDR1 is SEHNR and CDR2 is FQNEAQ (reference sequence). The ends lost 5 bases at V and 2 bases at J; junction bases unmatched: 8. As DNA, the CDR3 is TGTGCCAGCAGCACGGTCGACAGGGGACCCTACGAGCAGTACTTC. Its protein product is CASSTVDRGPYEQYF.

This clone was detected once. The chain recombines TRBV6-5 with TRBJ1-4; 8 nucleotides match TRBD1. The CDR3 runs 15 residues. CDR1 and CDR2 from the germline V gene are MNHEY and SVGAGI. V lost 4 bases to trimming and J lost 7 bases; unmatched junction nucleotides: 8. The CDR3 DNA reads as TGTGCCAGCAGTTCAGGACAGGGAAGAGGTGAAAAACTGTTTTTT. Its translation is CASSSGQGRGEKLFF.

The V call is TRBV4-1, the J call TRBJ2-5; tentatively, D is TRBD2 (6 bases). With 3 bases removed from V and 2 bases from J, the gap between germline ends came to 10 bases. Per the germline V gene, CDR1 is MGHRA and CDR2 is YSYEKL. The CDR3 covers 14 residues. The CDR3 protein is CASSQAGTQETQYF. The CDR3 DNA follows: TGCGCCAGCAGCCAGGCCGGGACTCAAGAGACCCAGTACTTC.

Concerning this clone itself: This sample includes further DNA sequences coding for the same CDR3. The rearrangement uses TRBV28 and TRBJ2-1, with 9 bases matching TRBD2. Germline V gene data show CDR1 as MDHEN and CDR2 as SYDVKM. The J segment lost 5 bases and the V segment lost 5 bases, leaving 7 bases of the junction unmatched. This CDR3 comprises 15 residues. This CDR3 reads CASSPPGLAHNEQFF. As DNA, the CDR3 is TGTGCCAGCAGTCCTCCGGGACTAGCCCACAATGAGCAGTTCTTC.

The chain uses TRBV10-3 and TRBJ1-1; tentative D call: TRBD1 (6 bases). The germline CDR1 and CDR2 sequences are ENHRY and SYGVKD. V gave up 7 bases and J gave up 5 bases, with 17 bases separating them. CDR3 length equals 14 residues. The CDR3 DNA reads TGTGCCATCAACGTCAGGGGTGTAGAGACTGAAGCTTTCTTT. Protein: CAINVRGVETEAFF.

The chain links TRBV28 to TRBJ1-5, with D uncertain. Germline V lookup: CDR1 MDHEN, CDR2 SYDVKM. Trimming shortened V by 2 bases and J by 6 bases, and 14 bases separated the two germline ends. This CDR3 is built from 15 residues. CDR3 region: CASSLRGLAGQPQHF. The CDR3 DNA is TGTGCCAGCAGTTTAAGAGGTTTGGCAGGTCAGCCCCAGCATTTT.

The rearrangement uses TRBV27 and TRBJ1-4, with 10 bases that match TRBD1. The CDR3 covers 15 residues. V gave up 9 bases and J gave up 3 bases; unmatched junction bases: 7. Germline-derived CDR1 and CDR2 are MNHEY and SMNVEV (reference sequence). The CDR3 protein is CASRQGARANEKLFF. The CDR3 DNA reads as TGTGCCAGTAGACAGGGGGCGCGGGCTAATGAAAAACTGTTTTTT.